This T cell receptor (beta chain) originates from a study of cytomegalovirus exposure and HLA in healthy donors. Overall study results and limits: The authors excluded some V segments, including TRBV6-2 and TRBV6-3, as indistinguishable.

The PCR made use of 60 Vbeta and 13 Jbeta primers. The authors' processing: Later work found around 85 million unique TCR beta chains, with about 10 million shared. Clones were read by immunoSEQ multiplex PCR, and TCRdb kept only the in-frame ones, dropping some. D and trimming were read from the DNA, whereas the V and J calls and clone size are those reported in that table. The sample records tens of thousands of clones, 70% to 80% being singletons. Comment on this clone: Its antigen is still unknown.

The CDR3 consists of 14 residues. Trimming removed 1 base from V and 3 bases from J, with 10 bases in between. Germline V gene data show CDR1 as MDHEN and CDR2 as SYDVKM. The source is a woman between 45 and 65 years old in good health and CMV-seropositive. The material sequenced was PBMCs. The chain is built from TRBV28 and TRBJ2-7, with D possibly matching TRBD2 (6 bases). The CDR3 is CASSLSPSDYEQYF. DNA of the CDR3: TGTGCCAGCAGTTTATCTCCTAGCGACTACGAGCAGTACTTC.